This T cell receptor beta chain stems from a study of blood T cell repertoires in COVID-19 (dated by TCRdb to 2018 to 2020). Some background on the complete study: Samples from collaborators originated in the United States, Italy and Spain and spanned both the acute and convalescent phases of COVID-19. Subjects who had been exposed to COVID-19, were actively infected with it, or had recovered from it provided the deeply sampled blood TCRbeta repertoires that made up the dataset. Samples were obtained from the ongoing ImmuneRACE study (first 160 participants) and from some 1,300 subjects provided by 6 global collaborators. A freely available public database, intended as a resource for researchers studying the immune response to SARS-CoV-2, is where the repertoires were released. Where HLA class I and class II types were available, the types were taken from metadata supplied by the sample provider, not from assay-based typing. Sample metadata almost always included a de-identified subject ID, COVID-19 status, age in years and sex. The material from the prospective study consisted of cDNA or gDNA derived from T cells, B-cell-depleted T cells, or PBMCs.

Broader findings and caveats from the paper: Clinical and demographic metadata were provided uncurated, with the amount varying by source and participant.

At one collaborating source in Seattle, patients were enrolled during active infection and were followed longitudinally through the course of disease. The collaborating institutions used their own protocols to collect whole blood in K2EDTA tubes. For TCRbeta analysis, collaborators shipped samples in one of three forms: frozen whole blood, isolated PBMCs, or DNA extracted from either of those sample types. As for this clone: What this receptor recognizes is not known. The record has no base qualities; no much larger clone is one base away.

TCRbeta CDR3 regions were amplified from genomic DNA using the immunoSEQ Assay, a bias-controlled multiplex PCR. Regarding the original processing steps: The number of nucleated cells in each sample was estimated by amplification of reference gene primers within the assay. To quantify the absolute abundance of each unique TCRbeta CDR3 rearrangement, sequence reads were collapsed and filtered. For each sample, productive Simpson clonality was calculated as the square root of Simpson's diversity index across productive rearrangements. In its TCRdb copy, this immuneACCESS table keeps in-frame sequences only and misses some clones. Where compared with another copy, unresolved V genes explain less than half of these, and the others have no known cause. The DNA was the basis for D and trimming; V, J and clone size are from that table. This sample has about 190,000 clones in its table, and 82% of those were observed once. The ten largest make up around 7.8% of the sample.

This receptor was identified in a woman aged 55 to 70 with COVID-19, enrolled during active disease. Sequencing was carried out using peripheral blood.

The bases read TGCGCCAGCAGCCAACCAGCGGGAGCTTACAATGAGCAGTTCTTC. This gives the protein CASSQPAGAYNEQFF. The chain joins TRBV4-3 to TRBJ2-1, with TRBD2 matching 8 junction bases. The germline V gene sets CDR1 to LGHNA and CDR2 to YSLEER. Ends trimmed: V by 2 bases, J by 4 bases; bases unmatched to a gene: 4. The CDR3, from cysteine to phenylalanine, totals 15 residues. Only the CDR3 DNA stays, 45 bases, in frame from base 1.